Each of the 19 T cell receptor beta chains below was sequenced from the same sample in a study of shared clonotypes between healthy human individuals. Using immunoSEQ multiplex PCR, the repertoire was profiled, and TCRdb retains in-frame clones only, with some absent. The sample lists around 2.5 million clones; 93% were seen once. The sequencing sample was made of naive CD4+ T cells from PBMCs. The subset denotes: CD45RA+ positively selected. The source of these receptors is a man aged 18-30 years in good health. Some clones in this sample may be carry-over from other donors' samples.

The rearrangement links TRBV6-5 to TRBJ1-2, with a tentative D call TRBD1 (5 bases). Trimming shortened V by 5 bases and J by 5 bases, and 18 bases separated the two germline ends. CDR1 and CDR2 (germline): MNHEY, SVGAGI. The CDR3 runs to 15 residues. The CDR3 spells CASSPDPLDRYGYTF. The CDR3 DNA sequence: TGTGCCAGCAGTCCGGACCCCCTCGACAGATATGGCTACACCTTC.

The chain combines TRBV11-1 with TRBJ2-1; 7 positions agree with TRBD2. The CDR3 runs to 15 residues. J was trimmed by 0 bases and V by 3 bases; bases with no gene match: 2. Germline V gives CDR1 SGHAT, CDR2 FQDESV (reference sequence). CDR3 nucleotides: TGTGCCAGCAGCTTTCGGGAGGCCTCCTACAATGAGCAGTTCTTC. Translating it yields CASSFREASYNEQFF.

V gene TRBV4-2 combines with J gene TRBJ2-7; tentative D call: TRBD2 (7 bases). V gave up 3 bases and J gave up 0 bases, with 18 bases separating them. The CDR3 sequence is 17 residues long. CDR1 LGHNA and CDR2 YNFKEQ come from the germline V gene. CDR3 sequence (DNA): TGTGCCAGCAGCCACCAAGGGGGTGGGACTACCTCCTACGAGCAGTACTTC. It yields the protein CASSHQGGGTTSYEQYF.

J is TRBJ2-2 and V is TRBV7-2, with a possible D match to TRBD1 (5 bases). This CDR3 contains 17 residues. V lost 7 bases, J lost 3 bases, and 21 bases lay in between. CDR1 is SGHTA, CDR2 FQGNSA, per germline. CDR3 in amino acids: CASTVGLGPFYTGELFF. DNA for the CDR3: TGTGCCAGCACCGTGGGGTTGGGGCCTTTTTACACCGGGGAGCTGTTTTTT.

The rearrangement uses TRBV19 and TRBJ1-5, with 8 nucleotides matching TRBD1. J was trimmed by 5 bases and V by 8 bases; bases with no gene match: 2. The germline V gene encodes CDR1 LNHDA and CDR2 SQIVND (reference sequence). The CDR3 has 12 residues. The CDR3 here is CASVTGDQPQHF. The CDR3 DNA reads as TGTGCCAGTGTGACAGGGGATCAGCCCCAGCATTTT.

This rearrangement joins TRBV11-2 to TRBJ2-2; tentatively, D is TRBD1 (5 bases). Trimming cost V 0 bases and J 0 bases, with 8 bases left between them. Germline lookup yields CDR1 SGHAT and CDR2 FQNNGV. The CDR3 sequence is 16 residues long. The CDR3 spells CASSLDGRANTGELFF. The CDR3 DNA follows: TGTGCCAGCAGCTTAGATGGCAGGGCGAACACCGGGGAGCTGTTTTTT.

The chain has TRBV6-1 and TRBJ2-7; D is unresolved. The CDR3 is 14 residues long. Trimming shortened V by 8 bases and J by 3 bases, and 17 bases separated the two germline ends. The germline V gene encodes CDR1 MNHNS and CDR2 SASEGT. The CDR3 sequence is CASPIPRASYEQYF. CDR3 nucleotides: TGTGCCAGCCCGATCCCCAGAGCTAGCTACGAGCAGTACTTC.

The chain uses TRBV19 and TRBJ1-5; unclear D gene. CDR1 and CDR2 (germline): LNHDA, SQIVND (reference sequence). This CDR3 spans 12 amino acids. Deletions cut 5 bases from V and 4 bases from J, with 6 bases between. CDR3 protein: CASSRENQPQHF. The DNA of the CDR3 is TGTGCCAGTAGTCGGGAGAATCAGCCCCAGCATTTT. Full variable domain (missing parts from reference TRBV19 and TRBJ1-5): DGGITQSPKYLFRKEGQNVTLSCEQNLNHDAMYWYRQDPGQGLRLIYYSQIVNDFQKGDIAEGYSVSREKKESFPLTVTSAQKNPTAFYLCASSRENQPQHFGDGTRLSIL.

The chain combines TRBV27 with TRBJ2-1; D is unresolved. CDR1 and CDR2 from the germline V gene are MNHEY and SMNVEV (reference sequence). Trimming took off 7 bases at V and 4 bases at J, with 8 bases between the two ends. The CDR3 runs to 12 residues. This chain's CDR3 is CASKGFYNEQFF. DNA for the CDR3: TGTGCCAGCAAGGGTTTTTACAATGAGCAGTTCTTC.

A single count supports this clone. The chain's CDR3 is CASSLVGDSGVTDTQYF. The CDR3 DNA is TGTGCCAGCAGCTTAGTTGGGGATAGCGGGGTCACAGATACGCAGTATTTT. This rearrangement joins TRBV7-2 to TRBJ2-3; TRBD2 aligns across 8 bases. CDR1 is SGHTA, CDR2 FQGNSA, per germline. The CDR3 covers 17 residues. Trimming took 1 base from V and 2 from J; bases not matched to a gene: 8.

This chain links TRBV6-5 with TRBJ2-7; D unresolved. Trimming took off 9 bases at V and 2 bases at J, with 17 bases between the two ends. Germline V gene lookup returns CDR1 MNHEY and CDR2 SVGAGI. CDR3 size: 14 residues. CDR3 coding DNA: TGTGCCAGTAACCCGCAGCGAGAGCCCTACGAGCAGTACTTC. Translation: CASNPQREPYEQYF.

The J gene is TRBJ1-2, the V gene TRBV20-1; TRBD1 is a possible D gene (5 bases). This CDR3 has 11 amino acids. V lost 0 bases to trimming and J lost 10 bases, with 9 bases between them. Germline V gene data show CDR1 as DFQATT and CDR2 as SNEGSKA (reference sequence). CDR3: CSARDGTFYTF. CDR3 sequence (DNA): TGCAGTGCTAGAGATGGGACCTTCTACACCTTC.

CDR3 sequence: CASSSLDASTDTQYF. DNA for the CDR3: TGTGCCAGCAGCTCCCTCGACGCTAGCACAGATACGCAGTATTTT. The V and J genes are TRBV13 and TRBJ2-3, with D unclear. CDR1 PRHDT and CDR2 FYEKMQ come from the germline V gene (reference sequence). V shed 4 bases and J shed 0 bases, with 11 bases lying between them. The CDR3 is 15 amino acids.

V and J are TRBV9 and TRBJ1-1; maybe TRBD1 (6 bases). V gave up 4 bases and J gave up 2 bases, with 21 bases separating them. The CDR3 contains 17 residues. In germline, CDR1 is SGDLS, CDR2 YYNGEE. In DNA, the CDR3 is TGTGCCAGCAGCTTAATTTCGCCACAGGGATACAACACTGAAGCTTTCTTT. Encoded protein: CASSLISPQGYNTEAFF.

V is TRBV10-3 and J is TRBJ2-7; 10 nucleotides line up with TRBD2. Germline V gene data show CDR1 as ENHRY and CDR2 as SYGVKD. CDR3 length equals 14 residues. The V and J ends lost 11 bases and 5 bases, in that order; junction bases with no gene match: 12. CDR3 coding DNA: TGTGCCTCAGGAGCGGGAGGGAGTTTGGACGAGCAGTACTTC. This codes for CASGAGGSLDEQYF.

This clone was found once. The CDR3 loop is CASSPPRIWELFF. As DNA, the CDR3 is TGTGCCAGCTCACCACCCCGGATTTGGGAGCTGTTTTTT. The rearrangement joins TRBV18 to TRBJ2-2; D unclear. The V gene lost 0 bases and the J gene lost 9 bases, with 8 bases spanning the gap. The germline CDR1 and CDR2 sequences are KGHSH and LQKENI. The CDR3 totals 13 residues.

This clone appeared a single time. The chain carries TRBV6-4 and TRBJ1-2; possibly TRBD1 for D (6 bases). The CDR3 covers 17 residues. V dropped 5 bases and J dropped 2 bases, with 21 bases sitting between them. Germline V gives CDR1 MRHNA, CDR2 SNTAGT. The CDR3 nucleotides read TGTGCCAGCAGTCCCGAACCGGGACACCTAAGGAACTATGGCTACACCTTC. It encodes CASSPEPGHLRNYGYTF.

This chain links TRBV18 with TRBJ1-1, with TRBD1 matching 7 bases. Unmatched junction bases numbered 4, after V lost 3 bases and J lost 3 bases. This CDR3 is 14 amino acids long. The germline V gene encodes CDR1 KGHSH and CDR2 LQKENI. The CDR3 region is CASSPGQLYTEAFF. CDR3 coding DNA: TGTGCCAGCTCACCGGGACAGCTCTACACTGAAGCTTTCTTT.

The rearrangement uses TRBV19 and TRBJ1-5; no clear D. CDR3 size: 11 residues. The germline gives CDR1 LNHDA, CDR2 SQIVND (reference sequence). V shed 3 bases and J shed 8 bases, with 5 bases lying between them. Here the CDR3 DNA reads TGTGCCAGTAGTATGGGAGAGCCCCAGCATTTT. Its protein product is CASSMGEPQHF.